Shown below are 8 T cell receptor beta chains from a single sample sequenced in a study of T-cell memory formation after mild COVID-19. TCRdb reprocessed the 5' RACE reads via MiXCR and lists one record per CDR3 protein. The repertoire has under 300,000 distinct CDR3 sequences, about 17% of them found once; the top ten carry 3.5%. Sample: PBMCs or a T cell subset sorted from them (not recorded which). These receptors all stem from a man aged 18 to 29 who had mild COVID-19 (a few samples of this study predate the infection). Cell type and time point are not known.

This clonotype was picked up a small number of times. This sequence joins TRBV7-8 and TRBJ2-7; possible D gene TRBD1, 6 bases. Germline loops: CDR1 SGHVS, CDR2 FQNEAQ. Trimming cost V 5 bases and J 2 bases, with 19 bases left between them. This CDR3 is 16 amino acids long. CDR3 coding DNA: TGTGCCAGCAGCCCCCAGGGGATAGAGGAGACCTACGAGCAGTACTTC. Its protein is CASSPQGIEETYEQYF.

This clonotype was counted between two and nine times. The CDR3 nucleotides are TGCAGTGCTTATGTCTTAGCGGGGGGCACAAACAAAAACATTCAGTACTTC. This encodes CSAYVLAGGTNKNIQYF. The V gene is TRBV20-1, the J gene TRBJ2-4; 10 positions match TRBD2. The CDR3 loop spans 17 amino acids. CDR1 is DFQATT, CDR2 SNEGSKA, per germline (reference sequence). Losses at the gene ends were 5 bases for V and 3 bases for J; bases not matched to a gene: 13.

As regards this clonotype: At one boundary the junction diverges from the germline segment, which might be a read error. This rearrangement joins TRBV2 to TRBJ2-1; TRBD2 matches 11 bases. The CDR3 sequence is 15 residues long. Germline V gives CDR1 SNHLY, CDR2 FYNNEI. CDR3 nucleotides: TGTGCCAGCAGCGACGGGACTAGCGGTTACAATGAGCAGCTCTTC. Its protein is CASSDGTSGYNEQLF.

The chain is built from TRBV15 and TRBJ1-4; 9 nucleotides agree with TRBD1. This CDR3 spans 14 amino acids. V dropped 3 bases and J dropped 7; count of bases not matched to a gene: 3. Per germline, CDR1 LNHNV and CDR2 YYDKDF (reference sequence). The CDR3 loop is CATSRGDRVEKLFF. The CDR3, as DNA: TGTGCCACCAGCAGGGGGGACAGGGTTGAAAAACTGTTTTTT.

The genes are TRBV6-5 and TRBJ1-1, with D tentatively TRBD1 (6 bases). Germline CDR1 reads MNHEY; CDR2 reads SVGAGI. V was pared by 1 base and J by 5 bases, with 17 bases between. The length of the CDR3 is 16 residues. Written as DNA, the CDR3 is TGTGCCAGCAGTTACTTGCCGGGAGGGGGAGGAACTGAAGCTTTCTTT. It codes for CASSYLPGGGGTEAFF.

In DNA, the CDR3 is TGCGCCAGCAGCATCCAAGGGACAGGAGGCACAGATACGCAGTATTTT. It encodes CASSIQGTGGTDTQYF. V usage is TRBV5-1 and J usage is TRBJ2-3; 8 bases agree with TRBD1. The CDR3 consists of 16 residues. V shed 4 bases and J 1 base; nucleotides not matched to a gene: 8. The V gene's germline CDR1 is SGHRS and CDR2 YFSETQ.

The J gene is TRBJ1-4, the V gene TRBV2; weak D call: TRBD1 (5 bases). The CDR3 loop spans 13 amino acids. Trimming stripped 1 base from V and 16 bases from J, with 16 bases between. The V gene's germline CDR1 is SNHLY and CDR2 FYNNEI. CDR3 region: CASSEGTPDSKFF. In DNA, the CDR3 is TGTGCCAGCAGTGAAGGGACACCTGACTCGAAGTTTTTT.

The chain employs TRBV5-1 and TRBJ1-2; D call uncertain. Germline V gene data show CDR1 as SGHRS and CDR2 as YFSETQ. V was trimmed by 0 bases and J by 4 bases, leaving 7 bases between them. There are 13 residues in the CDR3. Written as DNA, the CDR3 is TGCGCCAGCAGCTTGGCTGTTGGCTATGGCTACACCTTC. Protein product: CASSLAVGYGYTF.